This T cell receptor (beta chain) was identified in a study of HIV-infected patients and healthy controls. Study-level points and caveats: HIV-infected patients and controls differed significantly in mean usage of eight alpha and eight beta V genes. HIV-infected patients shared fewer CDR3 sequences between individuals than healthy controls. Healthy control repertoires had roughly threefold more distinct CDR3s than untreated HIV+ repertoires, and higher Shannon diversity.

All unsorted peripheral T cells were captured because whole blood was used without fractionation. Alpha and beta constant-region primers primed reverse transcription of around 540 ng RNA. Using multiplexing indices, alpha and beta chain libraries were generated apart by chain-specific third strand synthesis. TCRdb recomputed calls from the 5' RACE reads with MiXCR, one row per CDR3 protein. The repertoire holds 6,000 or so distinct CDR3 sequences, with around 25% as singletons. V was trimmed by 0 bases and J by 4 bases, leaving 7 bases between them. CDR3 size: 14 residues. Germline loops: CDR1 MGHRA, CDR2 YSYEKL. The sample holds a few counts of this clonotype. The antigen is undetermined.

The TCR was taken from an adult with HIV infection. Specimen: blood, collected before antiretroviral therapy. V is TRBV4-1 and J is TRBJ1-5, with D hard to call. The CDR3 DNA follows: TGCGCCAGCAGCCAAGATCCCGAAAATCAGCCCCAGCATTTT. This codes for CASSQDPENQPQHF.